This is a list of T cell receptor beta chains from one sample in a study of cytomegalovirus exposure and HLA in healthy donors. The data were produced by immunoSEQ multiplex PCR, yet TCRdb's version contains in-frame clones alone and is incomplete. The table includes 150,000 to 200,000 clones, 75% to 90% detected once. Material for sequencing was PBMCs. These receptors were collected from a woman under 30 in good health and CMV-seronegative. CDR3s include the opening cysteine and the closing phenylalanine or tryptophan. The order of the fields is V gene, J gene, clone size, D gene, CDR3 DNA, CDR3 protein. D genes are given only for firm matches. Clone sizes are given selectively: once, few, many, or a class where the clone is expanded.

>TRBV19|TRBJ2-1|-|TRBD1
TGTGCCAGTAGCCCGACAGGGGGCGAACAGTTCTTC
CASSPTGGEQFF
>TRBV29-1|TRBJ2-7|-|-
TGCAGCGTTGGGGGAATTACAGGGGACTGGGGCGAGCAGTACTTC
CSVGGITGDWGEQYF
>TRBV4-1|TRBJ2-7|-|-
TGCGCCAGCAGCCCGACGGCCGAATCTGCAGCGTCCTACTACGAGCAGTACTTC
CASSPTAESAASYYEQYF
>TRBV7-6|TRBJ2-1|-|TRBD1
TGTGCCAGCAGCTTAACCCGCTGGACAGGGCGGAGTGAGCAGTTCTTC
CASSLTRWTGRSEQFF
>TRBV30|TRBJ1-4|-|TRBD1
TGTGCCTGGAGGCTCGGGACAGAAACTAATGAAAAACTGTTTTTT
CAWRLGTETNEKLFF
>TRBV5-1|TRBJ2-1|-|TRBD2
TGCGCCAGCAGCTTGGACGGGACTAGCTTGTACAATGAGCAGTTCTTC
CASSLDGTSLYNEQFF
>TRBV5-6|TRBJ1-2|-|TRBD1
TGTGCCAGCAGCTTCGGACAGGGACACTATGGCTACACCTTC
CASSFGQGHYGYTF
>TRBV10-3|TRBJ2-6|-|-
TGTGCCATTCTCAGGGCCCACCTCTCTGGGGCCAACGTCCTGACTTTC
CAILRAHLSGANVLTF
>TRBV12-2|TRBJ1-2|-|-
TGTGCAAGCCCGCTTCAGGGACAGGGATCTAACTATGGCTACACCTTC
CASPLQGQGSNYGYTF
>TRBV5-4|TRBJ2-7|-|TRBD1
TGTGCCAGCAGCTTGCGTGACAGGGGGCGCGGGTACGAGCAGTACTTC
CASSLRDRGRGYEQYF
>TRBV30|TRBJ1-2|-|TRBD1
TGTGCCTGGACCAGACAGGGGCCTGGCTACACCTTC
CAWTRQGPGYTF
>TRBV19|TRBJ1-1|-|-
TGTGCCAGTAGTATGTTTTCAGTGAACACTGAAGCTTTCTTT
CASSMFSVNTEAFF
>TRBV28|TRBJ1-2|-|-
TGTGCCAGCAGTCCGAATCAGGGCAGGCCTTACTTCCTCTATGGCTACACCTTC
CASSPNQGRPYFLYGYTF
>TRBV7-2|TRBJ1-1|-|TRBD1
TGTGCCAGCAGCTCCCGGACAGGGAGTGTGTACACTGAAGCTTTCTTT
CASSSRTGSVYTEAFF
>TRBV7-2|TRBJ2-7|-|TRBD2
TGTGCCAGCAGCACGTCGAGCGGGGGCTACGAGCAGTACTTC
CASSTSSGGYEQYF
>TRBV6-1|TRBJ1-4|-|TRBD1
TGTGCCAGCAGTTCTGCGGGGGACAGGGATGAAAAACTGTTTTTT
CASSSAGDRDEKLFF
>TRBV5-5|TRBJ2-1|few|TRBD2
TGTGCCAGCAGCCCGCTGGGGGGGAGCAATGAGCAGTTCTTC
CASSPLGGSNEQFF
>TRBV30|TRBJ2-7|few|-
TGTGCCTGGAGCGGGAGTTACGAGCAGTACTTC
CAWSGSYEQYF